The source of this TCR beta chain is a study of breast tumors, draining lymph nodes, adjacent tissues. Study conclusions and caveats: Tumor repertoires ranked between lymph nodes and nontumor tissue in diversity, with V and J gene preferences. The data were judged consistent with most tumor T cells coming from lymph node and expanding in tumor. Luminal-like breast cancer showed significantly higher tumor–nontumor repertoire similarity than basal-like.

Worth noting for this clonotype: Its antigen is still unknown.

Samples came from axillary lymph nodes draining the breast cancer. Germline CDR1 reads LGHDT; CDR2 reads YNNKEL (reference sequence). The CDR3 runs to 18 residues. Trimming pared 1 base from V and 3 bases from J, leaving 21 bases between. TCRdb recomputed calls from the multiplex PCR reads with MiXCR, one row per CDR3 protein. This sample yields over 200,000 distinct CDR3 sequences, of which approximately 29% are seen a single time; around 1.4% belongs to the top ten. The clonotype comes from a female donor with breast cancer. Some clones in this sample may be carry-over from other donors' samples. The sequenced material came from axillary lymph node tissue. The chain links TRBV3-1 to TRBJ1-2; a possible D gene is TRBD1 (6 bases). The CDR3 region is CASSQGTADNYNDYGYTF. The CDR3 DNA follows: TGTGCCAGCAGCCAAGGGACAGCGGATAACTACAATGACTATGGCTACACCTTC.